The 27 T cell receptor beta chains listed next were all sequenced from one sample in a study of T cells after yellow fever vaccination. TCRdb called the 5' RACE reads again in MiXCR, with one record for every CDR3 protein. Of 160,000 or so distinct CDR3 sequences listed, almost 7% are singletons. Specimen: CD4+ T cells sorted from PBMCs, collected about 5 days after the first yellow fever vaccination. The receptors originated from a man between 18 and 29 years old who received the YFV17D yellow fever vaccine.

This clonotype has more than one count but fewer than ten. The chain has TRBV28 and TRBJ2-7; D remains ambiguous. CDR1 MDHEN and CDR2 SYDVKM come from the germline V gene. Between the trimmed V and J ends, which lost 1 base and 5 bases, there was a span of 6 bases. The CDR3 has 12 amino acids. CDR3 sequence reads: CASSLLVHEQYF. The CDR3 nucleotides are TGTGCCAGCAGTTTATTGGTCCACGAGCAGTACTTC.

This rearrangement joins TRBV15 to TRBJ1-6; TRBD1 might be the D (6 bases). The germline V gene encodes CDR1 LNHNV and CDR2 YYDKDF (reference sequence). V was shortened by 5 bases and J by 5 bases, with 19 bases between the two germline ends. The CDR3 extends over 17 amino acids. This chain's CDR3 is CATSGTQQGMNNSPLHF. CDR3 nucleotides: TGTGCCACCAGCGGAACACAACAGGGAATGAATAATTCACCCCTCCACTTT.

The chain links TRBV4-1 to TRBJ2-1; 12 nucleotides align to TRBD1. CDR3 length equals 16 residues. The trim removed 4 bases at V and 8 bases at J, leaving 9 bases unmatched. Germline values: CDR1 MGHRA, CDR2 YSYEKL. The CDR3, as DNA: TGCGCCAGCAGCCTCCTTCCGGGACAGGGGGCGCATGAGCAGTTCTTC. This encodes CASSLLPGQGAHEQFF.

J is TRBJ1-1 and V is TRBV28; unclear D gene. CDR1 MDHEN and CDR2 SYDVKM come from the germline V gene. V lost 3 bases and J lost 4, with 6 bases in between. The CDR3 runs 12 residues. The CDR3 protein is CASSFKGTEAFF. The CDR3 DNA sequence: TGTGCCAGCAGTTTCAAGGGCACTGAAGCTTTCTTT.

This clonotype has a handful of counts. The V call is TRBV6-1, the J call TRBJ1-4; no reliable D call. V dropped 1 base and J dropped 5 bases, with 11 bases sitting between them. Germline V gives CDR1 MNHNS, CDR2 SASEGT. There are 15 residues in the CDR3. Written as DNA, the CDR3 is TGTGCCAGCAGTGAAGTTAGCTGGGAGAATGAAAAACTGTTTTTT. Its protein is CASSEVSWENEKLFF.

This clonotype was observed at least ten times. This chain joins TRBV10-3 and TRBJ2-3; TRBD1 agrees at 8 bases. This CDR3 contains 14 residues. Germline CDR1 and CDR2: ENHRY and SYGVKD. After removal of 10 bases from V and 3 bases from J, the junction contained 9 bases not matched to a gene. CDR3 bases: TGTGCCACGAGGGGCGACAGGGGTACAGATACGCAGTATTTT. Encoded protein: CATRGDRGTDTQYF.

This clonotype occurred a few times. Here the CDR3 reads CASSTSSGTAYTGELFF. CDR3 in DNA: TGTGCCAGCAGCACCTCCTCCGGGACAGCCTACACCGGGGAGCTGTTTTTT. The J gene is TRBJ2-2, the V gene TRBV9; 7 bases agree with TRBD1. Germline V gene sequence: CDR1 SGDLS, CDR2 YYNGEE. With V trimmed by 4 bases and J by 3 bases, 12 bases remained unmatched. There are 17 residues in the CDR3.

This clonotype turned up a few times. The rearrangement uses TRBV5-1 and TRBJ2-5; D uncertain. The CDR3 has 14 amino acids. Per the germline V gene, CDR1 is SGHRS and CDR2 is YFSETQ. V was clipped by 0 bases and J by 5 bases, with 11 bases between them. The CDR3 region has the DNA TGCGCCAGCAGCTTGGCCGGGCTAGGCGAGACCCAGTACTTC. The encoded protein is CASSLAGLGETQYF.

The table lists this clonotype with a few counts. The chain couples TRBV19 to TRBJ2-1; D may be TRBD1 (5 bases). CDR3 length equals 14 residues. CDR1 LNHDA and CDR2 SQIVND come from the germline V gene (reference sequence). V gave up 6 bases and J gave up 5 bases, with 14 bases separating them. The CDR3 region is CASSLVQANNEQFF. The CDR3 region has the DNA TGTGCCAGTAGCCTAGTACAGGCGAACAATGAGCAGTTCTTC.

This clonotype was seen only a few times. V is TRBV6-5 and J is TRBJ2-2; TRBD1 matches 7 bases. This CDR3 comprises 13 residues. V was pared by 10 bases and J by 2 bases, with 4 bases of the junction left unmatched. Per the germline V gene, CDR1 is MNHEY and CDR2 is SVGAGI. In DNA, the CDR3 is TGTGCCACCGGGACAGATAACACCGGGGAGCTGTTTTTT. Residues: CATGTDNTGELFF.

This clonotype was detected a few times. The CDR3 DNA follows: TGTGCCAGCTCCCAGGAGGGAAACTATAATTCACCCCTCCACTTT. The encoded protein is CASSQEGNYNSPLHF. The chain has TRBV18 and TRBJ1-6; D not certain. Per germline, CDR1 KGHSH and CDR2 LQKENI. There are 15 residues in the CDR3. Trimming took 6 bases from V and 3 from J, leaving 12 bases between them. The complete variable domain, with remaining parts taken from reference TRBV18 and TRBJ1-6, reads NAGVMQNPRHLVRRRGQEARLRCSPMKGHSHVYWYRQLPEEGLKFMVYLQKENIIDESGMPKERFSAEFPKEGPSILRIQQVVRGDSAAYFCASSQEGNYNSPLHFGNGTRLTVT.

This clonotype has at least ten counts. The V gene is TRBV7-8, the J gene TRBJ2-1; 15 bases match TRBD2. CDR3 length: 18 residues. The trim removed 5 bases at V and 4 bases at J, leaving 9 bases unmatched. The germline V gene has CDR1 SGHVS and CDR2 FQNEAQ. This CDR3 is CASSPGLAGGRVYNEQFF. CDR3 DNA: TGTGCCAGCAGCCCCGGACTAGCGGGGGGGCGGGTTTACAATGAGCAGTTCTTC.

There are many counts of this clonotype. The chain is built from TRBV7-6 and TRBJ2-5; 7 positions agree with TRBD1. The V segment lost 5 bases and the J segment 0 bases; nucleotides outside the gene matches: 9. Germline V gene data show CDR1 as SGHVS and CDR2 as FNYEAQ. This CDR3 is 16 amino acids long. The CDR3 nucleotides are TGTGCCAGCAGCCCTCGACAGGGCGTGTACCAAGAGACCCAGTACTTC. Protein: CASSPRQGVYQETQYF.

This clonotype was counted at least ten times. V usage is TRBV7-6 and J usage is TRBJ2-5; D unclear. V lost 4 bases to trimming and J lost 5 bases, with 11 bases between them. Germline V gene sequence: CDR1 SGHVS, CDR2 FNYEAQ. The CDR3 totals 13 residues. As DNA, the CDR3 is TGTGCCAGCAGCTCAACTACGAGGGAGACCCAGTACTTC. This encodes CASSSTTRETQYF.

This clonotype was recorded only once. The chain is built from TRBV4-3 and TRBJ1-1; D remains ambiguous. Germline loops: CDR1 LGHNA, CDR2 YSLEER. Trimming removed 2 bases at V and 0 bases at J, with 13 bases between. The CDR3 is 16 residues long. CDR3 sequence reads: CASSQFPQVMNTEAFF. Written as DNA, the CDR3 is TGCGCCAGCAGCCAATTCCCTCAGGTAATGAACACTGAAGCTTTCTTT.

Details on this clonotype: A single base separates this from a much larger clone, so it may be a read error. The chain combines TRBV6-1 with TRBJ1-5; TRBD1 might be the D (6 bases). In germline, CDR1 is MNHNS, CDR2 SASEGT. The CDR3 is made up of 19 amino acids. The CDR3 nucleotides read TGTGCCGGCAGTACCTATTCGGGGGGGCGTTGGGGTAGCAATCAGCCCCAGCATTTT. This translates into CAGSTYSGGRWGSNQPQHF.

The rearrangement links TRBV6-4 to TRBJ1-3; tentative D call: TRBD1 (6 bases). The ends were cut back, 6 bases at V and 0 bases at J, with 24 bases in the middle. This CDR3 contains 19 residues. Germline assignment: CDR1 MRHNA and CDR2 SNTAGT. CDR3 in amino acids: CASSDGGHPTLDSGNTIYF. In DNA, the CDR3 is TGTGCCAGCAGCGACGGGGGGCACCCCACCCTGGACTCTGGAAACACCATATATTTT.

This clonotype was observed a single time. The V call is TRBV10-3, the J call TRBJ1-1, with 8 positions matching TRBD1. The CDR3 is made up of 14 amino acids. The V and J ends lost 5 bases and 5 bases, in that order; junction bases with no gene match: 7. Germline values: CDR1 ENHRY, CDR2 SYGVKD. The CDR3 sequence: CAISLQGDGTEAFF. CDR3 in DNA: TGTGCCATCAGTTTACAGGGGGATGGGACTGAAGCTTTCTTT.

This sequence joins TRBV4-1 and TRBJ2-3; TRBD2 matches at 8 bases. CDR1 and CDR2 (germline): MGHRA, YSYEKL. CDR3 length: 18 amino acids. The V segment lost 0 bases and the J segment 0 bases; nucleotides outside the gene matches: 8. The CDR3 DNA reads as TGCGCCAGCAGCCAAGATCCGGGGGGGGCATCTAGCACAGATACGCAGTATTTT. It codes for CASSQDPGGASSTDTQYF.

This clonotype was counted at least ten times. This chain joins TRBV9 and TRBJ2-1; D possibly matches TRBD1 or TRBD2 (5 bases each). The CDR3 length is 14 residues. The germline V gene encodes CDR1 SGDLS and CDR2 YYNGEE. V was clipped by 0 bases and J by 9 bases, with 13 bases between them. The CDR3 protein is CASSVDRGTGEQFF. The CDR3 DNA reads TGTGCCAGCAGCGTAGACCGAGGGACGGGTGAGCAGTTCTTC.

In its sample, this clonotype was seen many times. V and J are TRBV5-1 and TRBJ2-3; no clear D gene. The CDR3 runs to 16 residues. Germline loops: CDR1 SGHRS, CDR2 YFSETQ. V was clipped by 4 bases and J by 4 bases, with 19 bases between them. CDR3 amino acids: CASSPQDPSLADTQYF. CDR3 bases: TGCGCCAGCAGCCCACAAGACCCCTCTCTCGCAGATACGCAGTATTTT.

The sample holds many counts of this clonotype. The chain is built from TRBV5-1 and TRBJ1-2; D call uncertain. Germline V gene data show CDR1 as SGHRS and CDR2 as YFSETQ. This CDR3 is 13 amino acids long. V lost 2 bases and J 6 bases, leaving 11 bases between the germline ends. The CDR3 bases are TGCGCCAGCAGCTTAGGTCTTGAGGATGGCTACACCTTC. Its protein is CASSLGLEDGYTF.

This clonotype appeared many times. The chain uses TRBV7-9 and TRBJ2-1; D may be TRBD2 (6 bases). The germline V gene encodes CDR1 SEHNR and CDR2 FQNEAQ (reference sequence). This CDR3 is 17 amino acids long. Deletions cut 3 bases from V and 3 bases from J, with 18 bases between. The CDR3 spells CASSFPRLRGDYNEQFF. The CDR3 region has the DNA TGTGCCAGCAGCTTTCCCCGACTGCGCGGGGACTACAATGAGCAGTTCTTC. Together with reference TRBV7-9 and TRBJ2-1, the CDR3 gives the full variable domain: DTGVSQNPRHKITKRGQNVTFRCDPISEHNRLYWYRQTLGQGPEFLTYFQNEAQLEKSRLLSDRFSAERPKGSFSTLEIQRTEQGDSAMYLCASSFPRLRGDYNEQFFGPGTRLTVL.

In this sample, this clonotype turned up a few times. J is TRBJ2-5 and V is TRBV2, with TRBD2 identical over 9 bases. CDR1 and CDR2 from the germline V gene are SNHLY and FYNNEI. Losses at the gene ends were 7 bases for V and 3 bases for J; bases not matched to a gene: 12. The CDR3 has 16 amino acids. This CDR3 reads CASKVAGASAKETQYF. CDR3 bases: TGTGCCAGCAAAGTAGCGGGGGCCTCCGCCAAAGAGACCCAGTACTTC.

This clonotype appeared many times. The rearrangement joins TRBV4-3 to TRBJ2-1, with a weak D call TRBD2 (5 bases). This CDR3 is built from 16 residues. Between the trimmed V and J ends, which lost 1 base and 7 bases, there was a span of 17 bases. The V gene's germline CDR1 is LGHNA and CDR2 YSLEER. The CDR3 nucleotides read TGCGCCAGCAGCCAAGTAGGCGCGGGTATTTCGAATGAGCAGTTCTTC. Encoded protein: CASSQVGAGISNEQFF.

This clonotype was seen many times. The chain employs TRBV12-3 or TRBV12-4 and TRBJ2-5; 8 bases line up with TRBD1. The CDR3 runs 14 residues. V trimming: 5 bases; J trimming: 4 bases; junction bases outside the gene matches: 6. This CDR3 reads CASSTGQGVETQYF. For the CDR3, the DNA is TGTGCCAGCAGTACAGGACAGGGAGTAGAGACCCAGTACTTC.

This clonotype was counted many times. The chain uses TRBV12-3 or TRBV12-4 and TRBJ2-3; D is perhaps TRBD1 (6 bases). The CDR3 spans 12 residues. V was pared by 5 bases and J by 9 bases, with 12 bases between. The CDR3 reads CASSDQGWTQYF. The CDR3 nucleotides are TGTGCCAGCAGTGACCAGGGGTGGACGCAGTATTTT.